Sequencing of this T cell receptor beta chain was carried out in a study of blood T cells in healthy people across ages. Germline V gene data show CDR1 as LNHNV and CDR2 as YYDKDF (reference sequence). The CDR3 spans 15 residues. The germline V and J ends were trimmed by 1 base and 8 bases, with 12 bases remaining between them. The use of a sample-barcoded 5' primer and a J-beta primer mix characterized a second PCR of roughly 6 to 11 cycles. TCRdb called the 5' RACE reads again in MiXCR, with one record for every CDR3 protein. The table lists 1.5 million to 2 million distinct CDR3 sequences, 35% to 50% of them singletons, with under 25% in the top ten.

The chain combines TRBV15 with TRBJ1-6, with TRBD1 as a possible D gene (5 bases). This TCR was sampled from a human donor in good health. Sequenced input: blood. CDR3 protein: CATSRAGLGDSPLHF. The CDR3 DNA follows: TGTGCCACCAGCAGAGCAGGGCTTGGAGATTCACCCCTCCACTTT.